A selection of T cell receptor beta chains follows, all from one sample in a study of T cells after yellow fever vaccination. MiXCR, applied by TCRdb to the 5' RACE reads, yields one record per CDR3 protein. The sample lists about 85,000 distinct CDR3 sequences, 10% to 15% occurring once. The sample in question was CD8+ T cells not binding an NS4B(214-222) dextramer, sorted from PBMCs, obtained 21 days after the first yellow fever vaccination. The receptors come from a man aged 18 to 29 who received the YFV17D yellow fever vaccine. The CDR3 runs from the conserved cysteine through the conserved F or W. The order of the fields is D gene, J gene, CDR3 length, V gene, clone size, CDR3 DNA, CDR3 protein. The D gene is left open where the match is weak. Expanded clones get a size class; other rows say once, few or many, or leave the size out.

D gene: TRBD1
J gene: TRBJ2-5
CDR3 length: 14
V gene: TRBV12-3/TRBV12-4
clone size: NA
CDR3 DNA: TGTGCCAGCAGGAACAGGGGGCCTTGGGAGACCCAGTACTTC
CDR3 protein: CASRNRGPWETQYF

D gene: NA
J gene: TRBJ1-5
CDR3 length: 14
V gene: TRBV4-1
clone size: few
CDR3 DNA: TGCGCCAGCAGCCAAGTGGTTGTGCATCAGCCCCAGCATTTT
CDR3 protein: CASSQVVVHQPQHF

D gene: NA
J gene: TRBJ2-3
CDR3 length: 13
V gene: TRBV18
clone size: many
CDR3 DNA: TGTGCCAGCTCACCGGACAGCACAGATACGCAGTATTTT
CDR3 protein: CASSPDSTDTQYF

D gene: NA
J gene: TRBJ1-5
CDR3 length: 15
V gene: TRBV11-2
clone size: few
CDR3 DNA: TGTGCCAGCAGCTTAGAAGCAGGGCTCAATCAGCCCCAGCATTTT
CDR3 protein: CASSLEAGLNQPQHF

D gene: TRBD1
J gene: TRBJ1-2
CDR3 length: 14
V gene: TRBV19
clone size: NA
CDR3 DNA: TGTGCCAGTAGTTCAGGGGGCGCCGGTGGAGGCTACACCTTC
CDR3 protein: CASSSGGAGGGYTF

D gene: NA
J gene: TRBJ2-2
CDR3 length: 13
V gene: TRBV7-9
clone size: NA
CDR3 DNA: TGTGCCAGCAGCTCTATGAGGGCCGGGGAGCTGTTTTTT
CDR3 protein: CASSSMRAGELFF

D gene: TRBD2
J gene: TRBJ2-3
CDR3 length: 15
V gene: TRBV20-1
clone size: NA
CDR3 DNA: TGCAGTGCTAGAGAAACTAGCGGGGTCGTAGATACGCAGTATTTT
CDR3 protein: CSARETSGVVDTQYF

D gene: TRBD2
J gene: TRBJ2-3
CDR3 length: 17
V gene: TRBV6-1
clone size: NA
CDR3 DNA: TGTGCCAGCAGTGAATTTACGGGGGGGTTTAGCACAGATACGCAGTATTTT
CDR3 protein: CASSEFTGGFSTDTQYF

D gene: TRBD1
J gene: TRBJ1-2
CDR3 length: 14
V gene: TRBV11-2
clone size: NA
CDR3 DNA: TGTGCCAGCAGCCCGACGACAGGGGAGGATGGCTACACCTTC
CDR3 protein: CASSPTTGEDGYTF

D gene: TRBD1
J gene: TRBJ2-2
CDR3 length: 14
V gene: TRBV29-1
clone size: NA
CDR3 DNA: TGCAGCGTATTGGACAGGGGTTCCACCGGGGAGCTGTTTTTT
CDR3 protein: CSVLDRGSTGELFF

D gene: NA
J gene: TRBJ2-1
CDR3 length: 15
V gene: TRBV9
clone size: NA
CDR3 DNA: TGTGCCAGCAGCGTGGGCAGGAGTCCCTACAATGAGCAGTTCTTC
CDR3 protein: CASSVGRSPYNEQFF

D gene: NA
J gene: TRBJ2-6
CDR3 length: 15
V gene: TRBV13
clone size: few
CDR3 DNA: TGTGCCAGCAGCTCGCCCCGGTCTGGGGCCAACGTCCTGACTTTC
CDR3 protein: CASSSPRSGANVLTF

D gene: NA
J gene: TRBJ1-5
CDR3 length: 14
V gene: TRBV12-3/TRBV12-4
clone size: NA
CDR3 DNA: TGTGCCAGCAAACCGGGGGGGATTGAGGAGCCCCAGCATTTT
CDR3 protein: CASKPGGIEEPQHF

D gene: NA
J gene: TRBJ2-1
CDR3 length: 15
V gene: TRBV20-1
clone size: NA
CDR3 DNA: TGCAGTGCTAGGGGGAGACTAGTGGTCCCTAGTGAGCAGTTCTTC
CDR3 protein: CSARGRLVVPSEQFF